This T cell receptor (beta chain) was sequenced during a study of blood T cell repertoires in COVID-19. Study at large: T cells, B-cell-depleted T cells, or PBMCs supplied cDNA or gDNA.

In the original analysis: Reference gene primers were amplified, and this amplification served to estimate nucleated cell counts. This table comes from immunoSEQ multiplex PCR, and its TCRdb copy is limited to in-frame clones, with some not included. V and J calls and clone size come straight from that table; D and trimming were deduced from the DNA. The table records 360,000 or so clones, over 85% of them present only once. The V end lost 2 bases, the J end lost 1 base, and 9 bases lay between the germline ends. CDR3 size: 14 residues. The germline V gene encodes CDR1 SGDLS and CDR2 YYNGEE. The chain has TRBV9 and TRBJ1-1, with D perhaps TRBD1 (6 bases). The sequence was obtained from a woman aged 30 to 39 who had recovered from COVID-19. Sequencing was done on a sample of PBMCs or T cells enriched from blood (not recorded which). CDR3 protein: CASSVGAWNTEAFF. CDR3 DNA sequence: TGTGCCAGCAGCGTGGGGGCATGGAACACTGAAGCTTTCTTT.